This passage covers 30 T cell receptor beta chains from one sample sequenced in a study of blood T cell repertoires in COVID-19. The assay was immunoSEQ multiplex PCR, and TCRdb's table has in-frame clones only and misses some. The repertoire has under 130,000 clones, 80% to 90% of them found once; the top ten carry over 9%. Sequencing was performed on peripheral blood. The receptors here all came from a woman aged 65 to 85 with acute or convalescent COVID-19.

There are a few counts of this clone. This chain joins TRBV5-4 and TRBJ1-1; tentative D call: TRBD1 (5 bases). With 4 bases removed from V and 0 bases from J, the gap between germline ends came to 10 bases. There are 14 residues in the CDR3. Germline V gives CDR1 SGHNT, CDR2 YYREEE (reference sequence). As DNA, the CDR3 is TGTGCCAGCAGCCCCAGACAGATGAACACTGAAGCTTTCTTT. Encoded protein: CASSPRQMNTEAFF.

This chain connects TRBV6-4 to TRBJ2-5; D is perhaps TRBD1 (5 bases). Germline values: CDR1 MRHNA, CDR2 SNTAGT. V lost 2 bases, J lost 1 base, and 11 bases lay in between. The CDR3 sequence is 15 residues long. The CDR3 is CASSDPLGPQETQYF. In nucleotides, the CDR3 is TGTGCCAGCAGTGACCCGTTGGGGCCCCAAGAGACCCAGTACTTC.

This clone turned up a few times. The CDR3: CASSLAVFRQGVISADNSPLHF. CDR3 nucleotide sequence: TGTGCCAGCAGCTTAGCGGTTTTTAGGCAGGGGGTTATTTCAGCCGATAATTCACCCCTCCACTTT. The V call is TRBV7-8, the J call TRBJ1-6, with 7 nucleotides matching TRBD1. Per the germline V gene, CDR1 is SGHVS and CDR2 is FQNEAQ. V trimming: 0 bases; J trimming: 5 bases; junction bases outside the gene matches: 22. This CDR3 comprises 22 residues.

This rearrangement joins TRBV27 to TRBJ2-3, with D unresolved. The CDR3 covers 16 residues. V lost 5 bases, J lost 0 bases, and 15 bases lay in between. Per germline, CDR1 MNHEY and CDR2 SMNVEV (reference sequence). In nucleotides, the CDR3 is TGTGCCAGCAGTCCCAGATGGGCTTTTAGCACAGATACGCAGTATTTT. Translating gives CASSPRWAFSTDTQYF.

This clone was seen just once. The genes are TRBV7-2 and TRBJ2-7; 9 positions match TRBD2. CDR1 SGHTA and CDR2 FQGNSA come from the germline V gene. The CDR3 has 19 amino acids. V lost 3 bases to trimming and J lost 6 bases; unmatched junction nucleotides: 21. CDR3 nucleotides: TGTGCCAGCAGCTTCCGAACCTCCTCACCGGCGGGGGGGTTATCCGAGCAGTACTTC. Its translation: CASSFRTSSPAGGLSEQYF.

Remarks on this clone: This sample includes further DNA sequences coding for the same CDR3. The chain carries TRBV5-4 and TRBJ2-7, with D perhaps TRBD1 (6 bases). This CDR3 comprises 15 residues. V was shortened by 0 bases and J by 2 bases, with 12 bases between the two germline ends. Germline CDR1 and CDR2: SGHNT and YYREEE (reference sequence). CDR3: CASSLDRGQTYEQYF. CDR3 sequence (DNA): TGTGCCAGCAGCTTGGACCGAGGACAGACCTACGAGCAGTACTTC. Drawing the rest from reference TRBV5-4 and TRBJ2-7, the complete variable domain is ETGVTQSPTHLIKTRGQQVTLRCSSQSGHNTVSWYQQALGQGPQFIFQYYREEENGRGNFPPRFSGLQFPNYSSELNVNALELDDSALYLCASSLDRGQTYEQYFGPGTRLTVT.

The V gene is TRBV6-4, the J gene TRBJ2-3, with 9 bases aligning to TRBD2. Germline-derived CDR1 and CDR2 are MRHNA and SNTAGT. Trimming removed 5 bases from V and 4 bases from J; junction bases left unmatched: 13. The CDR3 covers 17 residues. CDR3 DNA: TGTGCCAGCAGTTCCTTTGGGGTGGCGGGGGGGGCAGATACGCAGTATTTT. It is translated as CASSSFGVAGGADTQYF.

The rearrangement joins TRBV5-1 to TRBJ2-3, with D unresolved. The CDR3 has 14 residues. The V end lost 5 bases, the J end lost 2 bases, and 12 bases lay between the germline ends. Looked up from germline, CDR1 is SGHRS and CDR2 is YFSETQ. CDR3: CASSSYVNTDTQYF. The DNA of the CDR3 is TGCGCCAGCAGTTCCTACGTGAACACAGATACGCAGTATTTT.

The chain carries TRBV27 and TRBJ1-1; 7 bases map to TRBD1. This CDR3 spans 14 amino acids. The germline V gene has CDR1 MNHEY and CDR2 SMNVEV (reference sequence). Unmatched junction bases numbered 8, after V lost 5 bases and J lost 5 bases. The CDR3 here is CASSEYRGATEAFF. CDR3 coding DNA: TGTGCCAGCAGTGAGTACAGGGGAGCAACTGAAGCTTTCTTT.

The genes are TRBV7-2 and TRBJ1-2, with 8 bases identical to TRBD1. Germline V gene sequence: CDR1 SGHTA, CDR2 FQGNSA. This CDR3 spans 15 amino acids. J gave up 7 bases and V 5 bases, and 12 bases lay outside the gene matches. The CDR3 spells CASSLTDRAHSGYTF. The CDR3, as DNA: TGTGCCAGCAGCCTCACGGACAGGGCCCATAGTGGCTACACCTTC.

This clone has only a few counts. This CDR3 reads CASSLYGTDTQYF. The CDR3, as DNA: TGTGCCAGCAGCTTATATGGCACAGATACGCAGTATTTT. The V gene is TRBV7-2, the J gene TRBJ2-3; D unresolved. CDR3 length equals 13 residues. Germline-derived CDR1 and CDR2 are SGHTA and FQGNSA. Trimming took 2 bases from V and 1 from J, leaving 4 bases between them.

With regard to this clone: Germline is not matched at one junction end, which may reflect a read error. This sequence joins TRBV2 and TRBJ1-2; the match to TRBD1 covers 10 bases. This CDR3 has 14 amino acids. Germline V gene data show CDR1 as SNHLY and CDR2 as FYNNEI. CDR3 sequence reads: CASRGTGERGWVAF. The CDR3 DNA is TGTGCCAGCAGGGGGACAGGGGAAAGAGGATGGGTGGCCTTC.

The chain is built from TRBV11-2 and TRBJ2-7; D is possibly TRBD2 (6 bases). There are 14 residues in the CDR3. V was trimmed by 4 bases and J by 1 base, leaving 11 bases between them. Germline CDR1 SGHAT, CDR2 FQNNGV. The CDR3 sequence: CASSSWGTSYEQYF. CDR3 nucleotides: TGTGCCAGCAGCTCCTGGGGGACTTCCTACGAGCAGTACTTC.

This clone is a singleton in its sample. The rearrangement uses TRBV10-2 and TRBJ2-2; 9 bases are shared with TRBD1. The V and J ends lost 6 bases and 4 bases, in that order; junction bases with no gene match: 6. Germline values: CDR1 WSHSY, CDR2 SAAADI. CDR3 size: 15 residues. The DNA for the CDR3 is TGCGCCAGCAGCCCCGGGACAGGGAGCACCGGGGAGCTGTTTTTT. Translating gives CASSPGTGSTGELFF.

The J gene is TRBJ2-1, the V gene TRBV27, with 8 bases lining up with TRBD1. Looked up from germline, CDR1 is MNHEY and CDR2 is SMNVEV (reference sequence). The J segment lost 4 bases and the V segment lost 2 bases, leaving 1 base of the junction unmatched. This CDR3 is 14 amino acids long. DNA of the CDR3: TGTGCCAGCAGTTTAAGACAGGGGTACAATGAGCAGTTCTTC. Protein: CASSLRQGYNEQFF.

The genes are TRBV5-6 and TRBJ2-1; 8 bases fit TRBD1. V was pared by 4 bases and J by 7 bases, with 10 bases of the junction left unmatched. The V gene's germline CDR1 is SGHDT and CDR2 YYEEEE. This CDR3 is 15 amino acids long. The CDR3 nucleotides are TGTGCCAGCAGCGTTGACAGGGGAACCGTTAATGAGCAGTTCTTC. Translating it yields CASSVDRGTVNEQFF.

This clone was observed a single time. The chain has TRBV5-1 and TRBJ2-3, with 8 nucleotides matching TRBD1. The CDR3 spans 15 residues. The germline V gene has CDR1 SGHRS and CDR2 YFSETQ. The V gene end was trimmed by 5 bases and the J gene end by 1 base; junction bases not matched to a gene: 6. Here the CDR3 DNA reads TGCGCCAGCAGGCTTGGGACAGGTGGCACAGATACGCAGTATTTT. Its translation: CASRLGTGGTDTQYF.

The genes are TRBV7-6 and TRBJ2-7, with TRBD1 as a possible D gene (5 bases). Germline CDR1 reads SGHVS; CDR2 reads FNYEAQ. The ends were cut back, 0 bases at V and 5 bases at J, with 5 bases in the middle. CDR3 length: 12 residues. The DNA for the CDR3 is TGTGCCAGCAGCTTAGCGGGGCACGAGCAGTACTTC. Its translation is CASSLAGHEQYF.

There are a few counts of this clone. This sequence joins TRBV10-3 and TRBJ2-1, with a possible D match to TRBD2 (7 bases). The CDR3 spans 13 residues. V was pared by 4 bases and J by 6 bases, with 10 bases between. CDR1 and CDR2 from the germline V gene are ENHRY and SYGVKD. The CDR3 sequence: CAISVGGANEQFF. Written as DNA, the CDR3 is TGTGCCATCAGTGTTGGGGGGGCCAATGAGCAGTTCTTC.

This chain links TRBV6-5 with TRBJ1-6; D is unclear. CDR1 and CDR2 from the germline V gene are MNHEY and SVGAGI. There are 13 residues in the CDR3. V lost 6 bases to trimming and J lost 8 bases, with 11 bases between them. CDR3 region: CASRRDLDSPLHF. In DNA, the CDR3 is TGTGCCAGCAGGAGGGATCTTGATTCACCCCTCCACTTT.

This chain joins TRBV7-2 and TRBJ2-5; tentative D call: TRBD1 (5 bases). The CDR3 runs to 16 residues. CDR1 is SGHTA, CDR2 FQGNSA, per germline. The V end lost 4 bases, the J end lost 1 base, and 16 bases lay between the germline ends. CDR3 DNA: TGTGCCAGCAGCTCGTCATTCACAGGACCCCAAGAGACCCAGTACTTC. It is translated as CASSSSFTGPQETQYF.

This sequence joins TRBV6-5 and TRBJ2-7; 7 bases line up with TRBD1. The germline gives CDR1 MNHEY, CDR2 SVGAGI. The CDR3 runs to 13 residues. V shed 10 bases, J shed 2 bases, and the junction held 8 bases outside the gene matches. The CDR3 loop is CATEGQSTYEQYF. The CDR3 region has the DNA TGTGCCACCGAGGGACAGTCAACCTACGAGCAGTACTTC.

J is TRBJ2-5 and V is TRBV19; TRBD2 matches 11 bases. The CDR3 loop spans 15 amino acids. Germline V CDR1 and CDR2: LNHDA, SQIVND (reference sequence). V was clipped by 6 bases and J by 2 bases; unmatched bases: 5. The CDR3 protein is CASSSGLAEQETQYF. CDR3 sequence (DNA): TGTGCCAGTAGCTCGGGACTAGCGGAGCAAGAGACCCAGTACTTC.

The chain recombines TRBV29-1 with TRBJ1-1, with D tentatively TRBD1 (5 bases). Germline V gene sequence: CDR1 SQVTM, CDR2 ANQGSEA. This CDR3 comprises 14 residues. Trimming removed 5 bases from V and 1 base from J, with 14 bases in between. The CDR3 sequence: CSVYGSGKNTEAFF. CDR3 sequence (DNA): TGCAGCGTTTACGGGTCAGGGAAGAACACTGAAGCTTTCTTT.

V gene TRBV4-1 combines with J gene TRBJ1-2; D unclear. The V gene's germline CDR1 is MGHRA and CDR2 YSYEKL. The ends were cut back, 0 bases at V and 1 base at J, with 12 bases in the middle. This CDR3 region has 16 residues. CDR3 loop: CASSQDPVAINYGYTF. The CDR3 DNA reads TGCGCCAGCAGCCAAGATCCGGTAGCCATTAACTATGGCTACACCTTC.

This rearrangement joins TRBV15 to TRBJ2-3; 7 bases align to TRBD2. The V and J ends lost 0 bases and 4 bases, in that order; junction bases with no gene match: 7. In germline, CDR1 is LNHNV, CDR2 YYDKDF (reference sequence). The CDR3 spans 16 residues. CDR3 DNA sequence: TGTGCCACCAGCAGAGATCGGGCGGGAGTCCCAGATACGCAGTATTTT. It is translated as CATSRDRAGVPDTQYF.

This clone showed up just once. The J gene is TRBJ2-2, the V gene TRBV5-6, with 8 bases fitting TRBD1. V gave up 0 bases and J gave up 5 bases; unmatched junction bases: 0. The CDR3 covers 14 residues. The germline gives CDR1 SGHDT, CDR2 YYEEEE. The DNA for the CDR3 is TGTGCCAGCAGCTTGGGGACAGGGACCGGGGAGCTGTTTTTT. Its protein product is CASSLGTGTGELFF.

This chain links TRBV9 with TRBJ1-2; the match to TRBD1 covers 10 bases. The CDR3 length is 14 residues. With V trimmed by 2 bases and J by 2 bases, 0 bases remained unmatched. Germline CDR1 reads SGDLS; CDR2 reads YYNGEE. The CDR3 sequence is CASSVGQGNYGYTF. The CDR3 region has the DNA TGTGCCAGCAGCGTGGGACAGGGGAACTATGGCTACACCTTC.

The rearrangement uses TRBV4-1 and TRBJ2-1; 12 positions match TRBD2. This CDR3 has 17 residues. Germline CDR1 reads MGHRA; CDR2 reads YSYEKL. Trimming removed 2 bases from V and 9 bases from J; junction bases left unmatched: 11. CDR3 loop: CASSQILRLAGGFEQFF. In DNA form, the CDR3 reads TGCGCCAGCAGCCAAATTTTGCGGCTAGCGGGAGGGTTTGAGCAGTTCTTC.

The gene calls are TRBV6-1 and TRBJ2-7; tentatively, D is TRBD1 (6 bases). There are 17 residues in the CDR3. V was cut by 3 bases and J by 6 bases, with 24 bases left in between. Germline lookup yields CDR1 MNHNS and CDR2 SASEGT. CDR3 amino acids: CASSEARKQGRKVEQYF. The CDR3 bases are TGTGCCAGCAGTGAGGCCCGAAAACAGGGAAGAAAGGTCGAGCAGTACTTC.